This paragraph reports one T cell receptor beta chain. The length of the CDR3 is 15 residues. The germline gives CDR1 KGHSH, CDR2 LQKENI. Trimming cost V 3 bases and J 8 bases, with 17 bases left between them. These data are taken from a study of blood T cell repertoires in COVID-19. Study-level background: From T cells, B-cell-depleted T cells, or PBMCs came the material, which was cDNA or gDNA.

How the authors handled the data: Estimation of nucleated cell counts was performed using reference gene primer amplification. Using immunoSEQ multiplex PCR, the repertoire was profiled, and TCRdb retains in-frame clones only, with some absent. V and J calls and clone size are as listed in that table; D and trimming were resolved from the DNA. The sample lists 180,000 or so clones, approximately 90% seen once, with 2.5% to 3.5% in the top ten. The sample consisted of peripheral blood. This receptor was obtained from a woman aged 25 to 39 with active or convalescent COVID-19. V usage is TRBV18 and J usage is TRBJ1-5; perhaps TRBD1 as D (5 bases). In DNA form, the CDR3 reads TGTGCCAGCTCACCCCCTGAGACAGTAGGCAAGCCCCAGCATTTT. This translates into CASSPPETVGKPQHF. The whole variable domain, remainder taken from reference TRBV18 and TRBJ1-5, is NAGVMQNPRHLVRRRGQEARLRCSPMKGHSHVYWYRQLPEEGLKFMVYLQKENIIDESGMPKERFSAEFPKEGPSILRIQQVVRGDSAAYFCASSPPETVGKPQHFGDGTRLSIL.